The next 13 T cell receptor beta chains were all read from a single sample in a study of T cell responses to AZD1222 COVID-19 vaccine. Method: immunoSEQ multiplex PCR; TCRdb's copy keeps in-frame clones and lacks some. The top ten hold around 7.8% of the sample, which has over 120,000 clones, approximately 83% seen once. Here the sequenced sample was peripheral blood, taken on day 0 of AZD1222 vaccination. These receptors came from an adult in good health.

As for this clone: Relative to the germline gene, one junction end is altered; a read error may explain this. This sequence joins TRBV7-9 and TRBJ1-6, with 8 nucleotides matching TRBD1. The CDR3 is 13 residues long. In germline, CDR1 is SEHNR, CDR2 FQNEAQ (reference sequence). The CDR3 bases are TGTGTCAGCCAGGACAGGGAGGATTCACCCCTCCACTTT. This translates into CVSQDREDSPLHF. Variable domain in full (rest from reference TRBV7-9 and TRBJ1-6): DTGVSQNPRHKITKRGQNVTFRCDPISEHNRLYWYRQTLGQGPEFLTYFQNEAQLEKSRLLSDRFSAERPKGSFSTLEIQRTEQGDSAMYLCVSQDREDSPLHFGNGTRLTVT.

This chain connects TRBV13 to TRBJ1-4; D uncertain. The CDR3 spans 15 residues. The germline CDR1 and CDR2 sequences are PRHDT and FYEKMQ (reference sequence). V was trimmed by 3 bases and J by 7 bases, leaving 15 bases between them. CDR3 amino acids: CASSLAILKSEKLFF. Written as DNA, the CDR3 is TGTGCCAGCAGCTTGGCCATCTTGAAGAGTGAAAAACTGTTTTTT. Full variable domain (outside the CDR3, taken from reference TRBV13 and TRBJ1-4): AAGVIQSPRHLIKEKRETATLKCYPIPRHDTVYWYQQGPGQDPQFLISFYEKMQSDKGSIPDRFSAQQFSDYHSELNMSSLELGDSALYFCASSLAILKSEKLFFGSGTQLSVL.

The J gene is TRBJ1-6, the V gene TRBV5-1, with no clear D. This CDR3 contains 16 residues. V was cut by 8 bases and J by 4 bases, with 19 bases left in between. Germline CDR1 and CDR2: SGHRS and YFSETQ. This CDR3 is CASSTGSQGYNSPLHF. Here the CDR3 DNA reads TGCGCCAGTAGTACCGGGTCCCAAGGGTATAATTCACCCCTCCACTTT. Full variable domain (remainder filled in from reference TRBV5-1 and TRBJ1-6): KAGVTQTPRYLIKTRGQQVTLSCSPISGHRSVSWYQQTPGQGLQFLFEYFSETQRNKGNFPGRFSGRQFSNSRSEMNVSTLELGDSALYLCASSTGSQGYNSPLHFGNGTRLTVT.

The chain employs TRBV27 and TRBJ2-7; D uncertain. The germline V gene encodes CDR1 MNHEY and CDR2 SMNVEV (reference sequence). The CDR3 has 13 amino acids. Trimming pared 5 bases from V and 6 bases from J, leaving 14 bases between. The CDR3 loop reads CASSPQAMGEQYF. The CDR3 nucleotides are TGTGCCAGCAGTCCCCAAGCGATGGGCGAGCAGTACTTC.

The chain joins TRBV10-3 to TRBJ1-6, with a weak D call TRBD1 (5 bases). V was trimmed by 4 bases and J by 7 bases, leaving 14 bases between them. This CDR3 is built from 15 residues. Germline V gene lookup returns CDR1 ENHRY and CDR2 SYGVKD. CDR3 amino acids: CAISVGVEGNSPLHF. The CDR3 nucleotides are TGTGCCATCAGTGTGGGGGTTGAGGGCAATTCACCCCTCCACTTT.

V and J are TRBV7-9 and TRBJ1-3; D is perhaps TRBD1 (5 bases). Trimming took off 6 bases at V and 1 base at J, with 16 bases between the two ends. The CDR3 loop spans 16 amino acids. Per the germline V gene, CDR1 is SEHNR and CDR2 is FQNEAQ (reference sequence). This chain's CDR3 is CASSIYGAGSGNTIYF. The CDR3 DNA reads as TGTGCCAGCAGTATATATGGGGCCGGTTCTGGAAACACCATATATTTT.

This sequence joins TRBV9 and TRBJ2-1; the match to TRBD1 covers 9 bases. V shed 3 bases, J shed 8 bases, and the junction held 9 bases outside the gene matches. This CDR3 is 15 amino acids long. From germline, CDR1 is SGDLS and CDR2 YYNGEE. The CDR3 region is CASSATGTGNDEQFF. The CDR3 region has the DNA TGTGCCAGCAGCGCCACCGGGACAGGGAACGATGAGCAGTTCTTC.

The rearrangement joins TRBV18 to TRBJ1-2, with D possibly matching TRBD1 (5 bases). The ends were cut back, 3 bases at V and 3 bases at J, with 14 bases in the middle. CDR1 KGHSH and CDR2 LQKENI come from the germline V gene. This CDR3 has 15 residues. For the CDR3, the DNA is TGTGCCAGCTCACCGTTCCGATCGGGGGACTATGGCTACACCTTC. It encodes CASSPFRSGDYGYTF.

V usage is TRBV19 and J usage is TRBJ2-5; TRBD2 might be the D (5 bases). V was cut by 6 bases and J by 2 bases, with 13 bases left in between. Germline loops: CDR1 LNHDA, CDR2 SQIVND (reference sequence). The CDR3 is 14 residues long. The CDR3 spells CASRPVEGQETQYF. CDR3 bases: TGTGCCAGTAGACCAGTTGAGGGTCAAGAGACCCAGTACTTC.

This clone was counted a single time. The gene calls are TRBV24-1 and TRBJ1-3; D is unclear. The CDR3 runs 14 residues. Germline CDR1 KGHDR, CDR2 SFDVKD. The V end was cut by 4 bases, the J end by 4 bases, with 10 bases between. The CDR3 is CATSDPYRGNTIYF. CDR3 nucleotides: TGTGCCACCAGTGACCCTTATCGAGGAAACACCATATATTTT.

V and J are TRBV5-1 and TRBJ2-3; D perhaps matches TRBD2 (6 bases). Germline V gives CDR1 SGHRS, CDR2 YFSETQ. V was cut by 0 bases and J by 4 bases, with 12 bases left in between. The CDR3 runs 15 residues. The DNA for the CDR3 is TGCGCCAGCAGCTTGGTCTTAGGAGGGGCAGATACGCAGTATTTT. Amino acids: CASSLVLGGADTQYF.

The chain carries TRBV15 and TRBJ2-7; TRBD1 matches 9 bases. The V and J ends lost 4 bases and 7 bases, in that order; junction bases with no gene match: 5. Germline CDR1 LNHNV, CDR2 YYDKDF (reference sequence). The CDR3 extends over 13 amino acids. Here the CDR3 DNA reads TGTGCCACCAGCACAGAGGACAGGGGTGAGCAGTACTTC. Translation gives CATSTEDRGEQYF.

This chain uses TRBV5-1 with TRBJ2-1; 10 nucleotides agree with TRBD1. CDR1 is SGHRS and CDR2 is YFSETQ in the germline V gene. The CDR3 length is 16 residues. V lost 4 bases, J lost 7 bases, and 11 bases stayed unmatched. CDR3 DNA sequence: TGCGCCAGCAGCGCGGGAATGGGACAGGGGATGAATGAGCAGTTCTTC. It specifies CASSAGMGQGMNEQFF.